The clone carrying this T cell receptor (beta chain) was seen only a few times. 5'RACE primed from the constant segment yielded TCR alpha and TCR beta cDNA libraries bearing sample barcodes and UMIs. TCRdb called the 5' RACE reads again in MiXCR, with one record for every CDR3 protein. Found here are 210,000 or so distinct CDR3 sequences, 15% to 20% of them singletons; the top ten hold 2.4%. This sample is part of a study of T-cell memory formation after mild COVID-19. Study overall: The TCR clusters were mostly specific to one donor.

Sequencing input: PBMCs or a T cell subset sorted from them (not recorded which). This TCR was recovered from an adult woman who had mild COVID-19 (a few samples of this study predate the infection). Cell type and time point are not known.

The CDR3 region is CSVATQVTLDNEQFF. In DNA, the CDR3 is TGCAGCGTCGCCACGCAAGTGACCCTAGACAATGAGCAGTTCTTC. The chain carries TRBV29-1 and TRBJ2-1, with D uncertain. V lost 6 bases and J lost 5, with 20 bases in between. Germline V gene data show CDR1 as SQVTM and CDR2 as ANQGSEA. CDR3 length: 15 residues.